This record concerns one T cell receptor beta chain sequence. These data belong to a study of cytomegalovirus exposure and HLA in healthy donors. Despite likely unrecorded immune exposures, the donors were nominally healthy at the time of sampling. The CDR3 is 15 residues long. Germline V gives CDR1 SNHLY, CDR2 FYNNEI. The V gene lost 3 bases and the J gene lost 3 bases, with 13 bases spanning the gap. Amplification used 60 Vbeta primers and 13 Jbeta primers. Sequencing was performed with immunoSEQ multiplex PCR; in TCRdb, only in-frame clones are kept and a portion is missing. The sample has about 150,000 clones, roughly 70% seen once.

The sequence was collected from a man aged 18 to 30 in good health and CMV-seropositive. V is TRBV2 and J is TRBJ2-3; D perhaps matches TRBD2 (5 bases). The sequenced sample consisted of PBMCs. CDR3 residues: CASSDSSPGTDTQYF. CDR3 coding DNA: TGTGCCAGCAGTGATTCCAGCCCGGGGACAGATACGCAGTATTTT.